This T cell receptor beta chain was observed in a study of T cell responses to AZD1222 COVID-19 vaccine. Study-level points and caveats: There were mostly white British donors and more females than males, and clonal diversity was possibly underestimated. Targeting of unmutated variant regions was reportedly seen in nearly half of spike-specific TCRs. Across the whole spike, CD4 TCRs peaked at regions 160-218 and 743-854.

The assay was immunoSEQ multiplex PCR, and TCRdb's table has in-frame clones only and misses some. The sample has under 75,000 clones; around 85% are singletons. The CDR3 has 14 residues. The V end was cut by 3 bases, the J end by 0 bases, with 6 bases between. Germline V gene lookup returns CDR1 LNHDA and CDR2 SQIVND (reference sequence). In the case of this clone: Its antigen is as yet unknown.

The sample here was peripheral blood, taken on day 0 of AZD1222 vaccination. The V gene is TRBV19, the J gene TRBJ2-1; the D is unclear. This sequence was found in an adult in good health. This CDR3 is CASSMSSSYNEQFF. The CDR3 region has the DNA TGTGCCAGTAGTATGAGTAGCTCCTACAATGAGCAGTTCTTC.